This T cell receptor beta chain was profiled in a study of regulatory T cells in long-lasting Graves disease. Points from the study as a whole: Newly diagnosed Graves' patients exceeded persistent ones in TCR diversity. Persistent disease preferred TRBV28, TRBJ1-2 and TRBJ2-5.

Library construction for TCR beta used iRepertoire HTBI primers and Arm-PCR of CDR3 regions. Via MiXCR, TCRdb re-called the multiplex PCR reads, giving one row per CDR3 protein. The table includes 650,000 to 700,000 distinct CDR3 sequences, around 30% detected once. Worth noting for this clonotype: Its antigen remains unidentified.

The CDR3 loop spans 12 amino acids. Germline V gene lookup returns CDR1 SQVTM and CDR2 ANQGSEA. The V segment lost 6 bases and the J segment 9 bases; nucleotides outside the gene matches: 2. Time point defined: persistent/refractory GD, antithyroid drugs over 5 years with positive TRAb. PBMCs were the source of the RNA used for TCR sequencing. Graves' disease diagnosis followed American Thyroid Association guidelines. Collection of peripheral blood (approximately 9 milliliters) was done using EDTA tubes. Sequencing was performed on peripheral blood mononuclear cells (PBMCs), taken when the disease was refractory, from a patient treated with antithyroid drugs. This chain joins TRBV29-1 and TRBJ2-3; TRBD2 matches 14 bases. This TCR was recovered from a female donor with Graves disease. In DNA form, the CDR3 reads TGCAGCGTGACTAGCGGGAGGGGAACGCAGTATTTT. It encodes CSVTSGRGTQYF.